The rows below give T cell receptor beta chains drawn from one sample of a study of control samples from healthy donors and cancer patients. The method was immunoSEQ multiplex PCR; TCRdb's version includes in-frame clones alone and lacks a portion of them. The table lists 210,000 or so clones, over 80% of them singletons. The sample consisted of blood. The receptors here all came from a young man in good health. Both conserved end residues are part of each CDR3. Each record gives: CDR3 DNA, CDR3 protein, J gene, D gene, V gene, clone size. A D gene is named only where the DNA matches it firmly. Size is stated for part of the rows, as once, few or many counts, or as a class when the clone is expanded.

DNA: TGTGCCAGCAGTGAATCGGGGGGGCCAACTAATGAAAAACTGTTTTTT; CDR3: CASSESGGPTNEKLFF; J: TRBJ1-4; D: -; V: TRBV25-1; size: -
DNA: TGTGCCAGCAGTACTTGGACAAGCTCCTACAATGAGCAGTTCTTC; CDR3: CASSTWTSSYNEQFF; J: TRBJ2-1; D: -; V: TRBV6-6; size: -
DNA: TGTGCCAGCTCACCAGGGAGGAACACTGAAGCTTTCTTT; CDR3: CASSPGRNTEAFF; J: TRBJ1-1; D: -; V: TRBV18; size: -
DNA: TGCGCCAGCAGCCTCGGGACAGATTGGCGGGGCAATGAGCAGTTCTTC; CDR3: CASSLGTDWRGNEQFF; J: TRBJ2-1; D: -; V: TRBV5-1; size: few
DNA: TGTGCCAGCAGCCAAGAGCAAAGCGGGGGAAGAAACGGGGAGCTGTTTTTT; CDR3: CASSQEQSGGRNGELFF; J: TRBJ2-2; D: TRBD2; V: TRBV14; size: -
DNA: TGTGCCAGCAGCGTGGGGGGAAGCTCCTACGAGCAGTACTTC; CDR3: CASSVGGSSYEQYF; J: TRBJ2-7; D: -; V: TRBV9; size: -
DNA: TGTGCCAGCAGTGAATTTAGAGTGGATGGCTACACCTTC; CDR3: CASSEFRVDGYTF; J: TRBJ1-2; D: -; V: TRBV6-1; size: -
DNA: TGCGCCAGCAGTGAGTCGTATCAGCCCCAGCATTTT; CDR3: CASSESYQPQHF; J: TRBJ1-5; D: -; V: TRBV10-1; size: -
DNA: TGTGCCAGCTCAGGGACGGCTAGCGGGGGGATCAGCTCCTACGAGCAGTACTTC; CDR3: CASSGTASGGISSYEQYF; J: TRBJ2-7; D: TRBD2; V: TRBV18; size: -
DNA: TGCGCCAGCAGTGTGGACAGATCTTATGGCTACACCTTC; CDR3: CASSVDRSYGYTF; J: TRBJ1-2; D: -; V: TRBV10-1; size: -
DNA: TGTGCCAGCAGTGACTCCCAAACGAACACCGGGGAGCTGTTTTTT; CDR3: CASSDSQTNTGELFF; J: TRBJ2-2; D: -; V: TRBV6-4; size: -
DNA: TGTGCCAGCAGGGCCCAGAGGAACACTGAAGCTTTCTTT; CDR3: CASRAQRNTEAFF; J: TRBJ1-1; D: -; V: TRBV2; size: -
DNA: TGTGCCAGCTCCCTTGGACTAGCGGGGGCCGTTCCCAATGAGCAGTTCTTC; CDR3: CASSLGLAGAVPNEQFF; J: TRBJ2-1; D: TRBD2; V: TRBV18; size: -
DNA: TGTGCCAGCAGCTCGCGGGCGGGAGGAAACACCATATATTTT; CDR3: CASSSRAGGNTIYF; J: TRBJ1-3; D: -; V: TRBV5-6; size: -
DNA: TGTGCCAGCAGCTCACAACTAGCGGGGGGACCCTTCGGTAGTCAGTATTTT; CDR3: CASSSQLAGGPFGSQYF; J: TRBJ2-3; D: TRBD2; V: TRBV14; size: -
DNA: TGTGCCAGCAGCCGAGACCTCTATGGCTACACCTTC; CDR3: CASSRDLYGYTF; J: TRBJ1-2; D: -; V: TRBV14; size: -
DNA: TGTGCCAGTTCGCGCGGGGGGACAGCCTACGAGCAGTACTTC; CDR3: CASSRGGTAYEQYF; J: TRBJ2-7; D: -; V: TRBV19; size: -
DNA: TGTGCCAGCAGCCCAGAAGGCTCTGGGGCCAACGTCCTGACTTTC; CDR3: CASSPEGSGANVLTF; J: TRBJ2-6; D: -; V: TRBV7-2; size: -
DNA: TGTGCCAGCATGATAAGGGGCATGAACACTGAAGCTTTCTTT; CDR3: CASMIRGMNTEAFF; J: TRBJ1-1; D: -; V: TRBV27; size: -
DNA: TGCGCCAGCAGTGAATCGCCACAGTCACCCCTCCACTTT; CDR3: CASSESPQSPLHF; J: TRBJ1-6; D: -; V: TRBV10-1; size: -
DNA: TGTGCCAGCAGCCCCTACAGCCCTGGGGCCAACGTCCTGACTTTC; CDR3: CASSPYSPGANVLTF; J: TRBJ2-6; D: -; V: TRBV3-1/TRBV3-2; size: -
DNA: TGTGCCACCAGTGATTCCGCGGGGGGATGGGGTACGCAGTATTTT; CDR3: CATSDSAGGWGTQYF; J: TRBJ2-3; D: TRBD2; V: TRBV24-1; size: once
DNA: TGTGCCAGCAGCTTGGGCCGGGACAGTGCTAGATACAATCAGCCCCAGCATTTT; CDR3: CASSLGRDSARYNQPQHF; J: TRBJ1-5; D: TRBD1; V: TRBV5-5; size: -
DNA: TGTGCCAGCAGCTTAAGGGCCGGGGGGCCGAGGGGTGGCTACACCTTC; CDR3: CASSLRAGGPRGGYTF; J: TRBJ1-2; D: -; V: TRBV7-9; size: -
DNA: TGTGCCAGCAGCCGGACAGCAACTAATGAAAAACTGTTTTTT; CDR3: CASSRTATNEKLFF; J: TRBJ1-4; D: -; V: TRBV11-2; size: -
DNA: TGTGCCAGCTCAACACAGGACCCGAACACCGGGGAGCTGTTTTTT; CDR3: CASSTQDPNTGELFF; J: TRBJ2-2; D: -; V: TRBV18; size: -
DNA: TGTGCCAGCATGAGGGACGGTGGGGACAATGAGCAGTTCTTC; CDR3: CASMRDGGDNEQFF; J: TRBJ2-1; D: -; V: TRBV7-9; size: once
DNA: TGTGCCAGTAGTCGGGGACAGGGCAACTATGGCTACACCTTC; CDR3: CASSRGQGNYGYTF; J: TRBJ1-2; D: TRBD1; V: TRBV19; size: -